Below, one TCR beta chain is given with its context. The sample originates from a study of CD8+ T cells in alopecia areata. As for the study in general: Treated patients took oral tofacitinib at 5 to 10 mg twice daily. Tofacitinib administration persisted for 6 to 18 months, succeeded by 6 months off drug.

The CDR3 has 16 amino acids. Germline values: CDR1 SGHAT, CDR2 FQNNGV. V dropped 0 bases and J dropped 9 bases, with 18 bases sitting between them. In alopecia areata patients, both lesional scalp punch biopsies and peripheral blood were collected. From PBMCs, CD4+ and CD8+ T cells were sorted. In each case, RNA was isolated and then reverse transcribed into cDNA as the sequencing template. TCRdb's table, derived via immunoSEQ multiplex PCR, lists solely in-frame clones and lacks some. The table lists 150,000 or so clones, 58% of them singletons, with roughly 6.7% in the top ten. The genes are TRBV11-2 and TRBJ2-1; D perhaps matches TRBD2 (6 bases). The source material was CD4+ T cells sorted from blood, sampled at week 0. The TCR originated in a human donor with alopecia areata. The CDR3 DNA is TGTGCCAGCAGCTTAGAATTCCAACTAGCCGCGAGTGAGCAGTTCTTC. Amino acids: CASSLEFQLAASEQFF.